A selection of T cell receptor beta chains follows, all from one sample in a study of blood T cell repertoires in COVID-19. Sequencing used immunoSEQ multiplex PCR; TCRdb keeps in-frame clones, though not all of them. Found here are 55,000 to 75,000 clones, around 77% of them singletons; the top ten hold 20% to 25%. Sequences were obtained from peripheral blood. These receptors originate from a man at least 80 years old with active or convalescent COVID-19. CDR3s include the opening cysteine and the closing phenylalanine or tryptophan. Each record gives: clone size, J gene, V gene, CDR3 protein. Not every row has a clone size; where given, it reads once, few, many or a size class.

size: -; J: TRBJ2-7; V: TRBV28; CDR3: CASSQRGYEQYF
size: -; J: TRBJ1-6; V: TRBV6-5; CDR3: CASRTGSSPLHF
size: -; J: TRBJ1-1; V: TRBV7-2; CDR3: CASSLAGQHTEAFF
size: few; J: TRBJ1-6; V: TRBV7-8; CDR3: CASSLRTGNNSPLHF
size: -; J: TRBJ1-1; V: TRBV9; CDR3: CASNPVLGGTEAFF
size: -; J: TRBJ2-1; V: TRBV4-1; CDR3: CASSHIAWEQFF
size: -; J: TRBJ2-1; V: TRBV28; CDR3: CASSTRFLGDNEQFF
size: -; J: TRBJ2-7; V: TRBV7-9; CDR3: CASSRAGGRGEQYF
size: once; J: TRBJ1-5; V: TRBV19; CDR3: CASSRGTGPNQPQHF
size: -; J: TRBJ1-2; V: TRBV6-2/TRBV6-3; CDR3: CASSYDRGSSGYTF
size: -; J: TRBJ2-7; V: TRBV11-3; CDR3: CASSLVWASGRFSTYEQYF
size: -; J: TRBJ2-3; V: TRBV11-3; CDR3: CASSPRDSDTQYF
size: once; J: TRBJ1-4; V: TRBV10-2; CDR3: CASSEGAEEKLFF
size: -; J: TRBJ2-7; V: TRBV19; CDR3: CASSTSWGVQYEQYF
size: -; J: TRBJ2-1; V: TRBV7-8; CDR3: CASSLGLYNEQFF
size: -; J: TRBJ1-1; V: TRBV5-1; CDR3: CASSVQGDTEAFF
size: few; J: TRBJ2-7; V: TRBV5-6; CDR3: CASSLVGYEQYF
size: -; J: TRBJ1-1; V: TRBV5-1; CDR3: CASRAGQSGTEAFF
size: -; J: TRBJ2-7; V: TRBV28; CDR3: CASSSLAASSYEQYF
size: -; J: TRBJ2-3; V: TRBV11-1; CDR3: CASSLSGTRTDTQYF
size: -; J: TRBJ2-3; V: TRBV5-1; CDR3: CASSLGSGITTDTQYF
size: once; J: TRBJ2-1; V: TRBV7-3; CDR3: CASSLGAGPYNEQFF
size: -; J: TRBJ1-1; V: TRBV3-1/TRBV3-2; CDR3: CASSQATGEAFF
size: -; J: TRBJ1-5; V: TRBV27; CDR3: CASSSHSQPQHF
size: -; J: TRBJ1-3; V: TRBV5-8; CDR3: CASSHGWASGNTIYF
size: -; J: TRBJ2-1; V: TRBV7-3; CDR3: CASSLSGGYEQFF
size: -; J: TRBJ2-3; V: TRBV7-9; CDR3: CASSRLAGGLTDTQYF
size: once; J: TRBJ2-3; V: TRBV5-1; CDR3: CASSYSGTDTQYF
size: -; J: TRBJ2-2; V: TRBV18; CDR3: CASSQSTKNTGELFF
size: -; J: TRBJ2-1; V: TRBV24-1; CDR3: CATSDSRDSLGQFF
size: -; J: TRBJ2-3; V: TRBV5-8; CDR3: CASSRQLGIGGGTDTQYF
size: -; J: TRBJ2-1; V: TRBV5-3; CDR3: CARSFGTATSNEQFF